These 6 T cell receptor beta chains were all obtained from the same sample, sequenced in a study of shared clonotypes between healthy human individuals. Libraries were prepared by immunoSEQ multiplex PCR; TCRdb keeps only in-frame clonotypes and omits some of them. The sample shows around 2.1 million clones, nearly 97% of them seen only once. Specimen: naive CD4+ T cells sorted from blood. As to subset: CD45RA+ positively selected. The receptors shown here come from a man aged 18-30 years in good health.

J is TRBJ2-2 and V is TRBV7-2; 9 bases line up with TRBD2. V gave up 1 base and J gave up 5 bases; unmatched junction bases: 8. This CDR3 is 17 amino acids long. Germline V lookup: CDR1 SGHTA, CDR2 FQGNSA. The DNA for the CDR3 is TGTGCCAGCAGCTTAGGCCCTGGTCTAGCGGGGACCGGGGAGCTGTTTTTT. Translating gives CASSLGPGLAGTGELFF.

The V and J genes are TRBV7-2 and TRBJ1-5, with 8 bases aligning to TRBD1. Trimming removed 1 base from V and 2 bases from J; junction bases left unmatched: 7. The CDR3 contains 17 residues. CDR1 is SGHTA and CDR2 is FQGNSA in the germline V gene. In DNA form, the CDR3 reads TGTGCCAGCAGCTTAGGGGACAGGTTCTATGGCAATCAGCCCCAGCATTTT. Protein sequence: CASSLGDRFYGNQPQHF.

The chain joins TRBV7-9 to TRBJ1-5; 9 bases fit TRBD1. This CDR3 contains 16 residues. The germline V gene has CDR1 SEHNR and CDR2 FQNEAQ (reference sequence). The junction had 11 bases not matched to a gene; V was cut back by 5 bases and J by 6 bases. This chain's CDR3 is CASSPLGTGKIQPQHF. The CDR3 DNA follows: TGTGCCAGCAGCCCATTGGGGACAGGGAAGATTCAGCCCCAGCATTTT.

This clone was seen just once. CDR3 sequence reads: CASSSRVAGPGEQFF. For the CDR3, the DNA is TGTGCCAGCAGTTCGAGGGTAGCGGGACCGGGTGAGCAGTTCTTC. J is TRBJ2-1 and V is TRBV6-5; 8 positions agree with TRBD2. There are 15 residues in the CDR3. Trimming cost V 4 bases and J 9 bases; bases outside gene matches: 11. Per germline, CDR1 MNHEY and CDR2 SVGAGI.

The chain combines TRBV5-1 with TRBJ2-7; 11 bases fit TRBD1. Germline V CDR1 and CDR2: SGHRS, YFSETQ. V lost 2 bases and J lost 6; bases outside the gene matches: 7. The length of the CDR3 is 15 residues. The CDR3 spells CASSLWTGGPIEQYF. As DNA, the CDR3 is TGCGCCAGCAGCTTATGGACAGGGGGCCCCATCGAGCAGTACTTC.

The V call is TRBV15, the J call TRBJ1-2; tentatively, D is TRBD1 (6 bases). V gave up 1 base and J gave up 4 bases, with 10 bases separating them. The length of the CDR3 is 14 residues. Germline-derived CDR1 and CDR2 are LNHNV and YYDKDF (reference sequence). CDR3 loop: CATSRGGGTYGYTF. CDR3 bases: TGTGCCACCAGCAGAGGAGGGGGTACCTATGGCTACACCTTC.